This entry lists 28 T cell receptor beta chains sequenced from one sample in a study of glioma-infiltrating T cells. Using RNA template, CDR3s of TCR alpha and beta were amplified with iRepertoire arm-PCR. From the multiplex PCR reads, TCRdb called clonotypes with MiXCR, one entry per CDR3 protein. The sample lists 150,000 to 200,000 distinct CDR3 sequences, approximately 30% occurring once. Source material: glioma tissue, nonneoplastic brain tissue, or PBMCs (not recorded which). All receptors derive from a human donor with low-grade glioma or glioblastoma, undergoing nonglioma brain surgery, or in good health (not recorded which).

V is TRBV12-3 or TRBV12-4 and J is TRBJ2-3; TRBD1 or TRBD2 may be the D gene (9 bases each). V was clipped by 5 bases and J by 2 bases, with 26 bases between them. The CDR3 runs 19 residues. The chain's CDR3 is CASSDGQGLAGSFTDTQYF. The CDR3 DNA reads as TGTGCCAGCAGTGACGGACAGGGGCTAGCGGGATCATTCACAGATACGCAGTATTTT.

In this sample, this clonotype turned up many times. This chain uses TRBV6-2 or TRBV6-3 with TRBJ2-3; 10 bases agree with TRBD2. Per the germline V gene, CDR1 is MNHEY and CDR2 is SVGEGT. The CDR3 is 15 amino acids. Germline trimming cut 2 bases from V and 3 bases from J; bases unmatched to any gene: 2. The CDR3 region is CASSYRAGGTDTQYF. CDR3 DNA: TGTGCCAGCAGTTACCGAGCGGGAGGGACAGATACGCAGTATTTT.

With respect to this clonotype: One end of the junction is discordant with germline, which a read error may explain. The chain uses TRBV27 and TRBJ1-1, with a tentative D call TRBD1 (5 bases). CDR3 size: 16 residues. CDR1 MNHEY and CDR2 SMNVEV come from the germline V gene (reference sequence). CDR3 in DNA: TGTGCCGGCAGTACTCTTCCCGGGGCCCTCGCATCTGAAGCTTTCTTT. This translates into CAGSTLPGALASEAFF.

Details on this clonotype: A clone one base away is much larger, so this may be a read error. The CDR3: CSVEFDQGTQYF. CDR3 nucleotides: TGCAGCGTTGAATTTGACCAAGGGACCCAGTACTTC. The rearrangement links TRBV29-1 to TRBJ2-5; D is undetermined. From germline, CDR1 is SQVTM and CDR2 ANQGSEA. The CDR3 extends over 12 amino acids. Full variable domain (missing parts from reference TRBV29-1 and TRBJ2-5): SAVISQKPSRDICQRGTSLTIQCQVDSQVTMMFWYRQQPGQSLTLIATANQGSEATYESGFVIDKFPISRPNLTFSTLTVSNMSPEDSSIYLCSVEFDQGTQYFGPGTRLLVL.

This chain links TRBV5-1 with TRBJ2-5; D remains unclear. CDR3 length: 15 amino acids. The V end lost 1 base, the J end lost 8 bases, and 18 bases lay between the germline ends. The germline V gene has CDR1 SGHRS and CDR2 YFSETQ. The CDR3 sequence is CASSLQAGLPQTQYF. CDR3 DNA: TGCGCCAGCAGCTTGCAGGCAGGTCTGCCGCAAACCCAGTACTTC.

Comments on this clonotype: This may stem from a read error, because a much larger clone lies one nucleotide away. This chain links TRBV18 with TRBJ2-7; D tentatively reads TRBD1 or TRBD2 (6 bases each). CDR1 is KGHSH and CDR2 is LQKENI in the germline V gene. There are 14 residues in the CDR3. Between the trimmed V and J ends, which lost 2 bases and 4 bases, there was a span of 12 bases. In DNA, the CDR3 is TGTGCCAGCTCACCATCGACAGGAGGGTACGAGCAGTACTTC. Its protein is CASSPSTGGYEQYF.

This clonotype has ten or more counts. The junction shows a germline mismatch at one end, possibly a read error. V is TRBV6-2 or TRBV6-3 and J is TRBJ2-7; the D gene is possibly TRBD2 (6 bases). Per germline, CDR1 MNHEY and CDR2 SVGEGT. The CDR3 has 14 residues. In DNA form, the CDR3 reads TGTGCCAGCAGTTACATGGAGGGCCAGTTCGAGGAGTACTTC. Amino acid sequence: CASSYMEGQFEEYF.

This clonotype was seen at least ten times. This chain joins TRBV10-3 and TRBJ1-2; D might be TRBD1 (6 bases). Trimming left V 7 bases short and J 1 base short, with 10 bases between. This CDR3 is built from 13 residues. Germline CDR1 ENHRY, CDR2 SYGVKD. The CDR3 region has the DNA TGTGCCATCACCAGACAGGTTAACTATGGCTACACCTTC. Translating it yields CAITRQVNYGYTF.

This clonotype has ten or more counts. The CDR3 region is CASSSGLLSGAFF. The CDR3 DNA is TGTGCCAGCAGTTCAGGACTTTTATCGGGAGCTTTCTTT. The chain couples TRBV2 to TRBJ1-1; D is ambiguous. V dropped 5 bases and J dropped 10 bases, with 17 bases sitting between them. There are 13 residues in the CDR3. CDR1 is SNHLY, CDR2 FYNNEI, per germline.

This clonotype turned up a few times. The chain recombines TRBV12-3 or TRBV12-4 with TRBJ2-3, with unresolved D. V lost 9 bases and J lost 0, with 10 bases in between. The CDR3 loop spans 13 amino acids. CDR3 coding DNA: TGTGCCAGAAACCCCACTAGCACAGATACGCAGTATTTT. Its protein product is CARNPTSTDTQYF.

Regarding this clonotype: Since a much larger clone is just one base distant, this may be a read error. V usage is TRBV18 and J usage is TRBJ1-1; D might be TRBD1 (6 bases). Looked up from germline, CDR1 is KGHSH and CDR2 is LQKENI. The CDR3 consists of 16 residues. CDR3: CARSPPGQFPPTEAFF. In nucleotides, the CDR3 is TGTGCCAGGTCACCACCCGGACAGTTTCCCCCCACTGAAGCTTTCTTT.

This clonotype has ten or more counts. The chain is built from TRBV6-2 or TRBV6-3 and TRBJ2-7, with D perhaps matching TRBD2 (5 bases). This CDR3 spans 13 amino acids. Trimming stripped 2 bases from V and 6 bases from J, with 11 bases between. CDR1 is MNHEY, CDR2 SVGEGT, per germline. This CDR3 reads CASSYLTRGEQYF. In nucleotides, the CDR3 is TGTGCCAGCAGTTACCTCACTAGAGGCGAGCAGTACTTC.

This clonotype has more than one count but fewer than ten. The chain has TRBV10-3 and TRBJ2-1; 11 bases match TRBD2. The CDR3 sequence is 17 residues long. Unmatched junction bases numbered 6, after V lost 2 bases and J lost 3 bases. CDR1 is ENHRY and CDR2 is SYGVKD in the germline V gene. CDR3 in DNA: TGTGCCATCAGTGAGAAAATAGCGGGAGGGAACTACAATGAGCAGTTCTTC. Its protein is CAISEKIAGGNYNEQFF.

V gene TRBV30 combines with J gene TRBJ2-5, with no clear D. Germline V gives CDR1 GTSNPN, CDR2 SVGIG (reference sequence). The length of the CDR3 is 11 residues. The V gene lost 6 bases and the J gene lost 5 bases, with 10 bases spanning the gap. The chain's CDR3 is CACHGGETQYF. CDR3 bases: TGTGCCTGCCACGGTGGCGAGACCCAGTACTTC.

V and J are TRBV4-2 and TRBJ2-4, with 15 positions matching TRBD2. The V gene end was trimmed by 0 bases and the J gene end by 8 bases; junction bases not matched to a gene: 8. The CDR3 extends over 18 amino acids. Germline assignment: CDR1 LGHNA and CDR2 YNFKEQ. As DNA, the CDR3 is TGTGCCAGCAGCCAAGAGCTCGGACTAGCGGGAGGGCCGGACATTCAGTACTTC. Its protein product is CASSQELGLAGGPDIQYF.

V usage is TRBV25-1 and J usage is TRBJ2-7, with D possibly matching TRBD1 (5 bases). The CDR3 covers 13 residues. Deletions cut 6 bases from V and 1 base from J, with 10 bases between. The germline V gene has CDR1 MGHDK and CDR2 SYGVNS. CDR3 nucleotides: TGTGCCAGCAGACGCCGGACATCCTACGAGCAGTACTTC. Its protein is CASRRRTSYEQYF.

At least ten counts were recorded for this clonotype. V is TRBV6-2 or TRBV6-3 and J is TRBJ2-7; D ambiguous. The germline CDR1 and CDR2 sequences are MNHEY and SVGEGT. The CDR3 extends over 13 amino acids. V lost 4 bases and J lost 7, with 14 bases in between. CDR3 DNA: TGTGCCAGCAGTTCTCTCGGATTGGGGGAGCAGTACTTC. This sequence encodes CASSSLGLGEQYF.

This clonotype appeared many times. The chain uses TRBV20-1 and TRBJ2-7, with 9 bases matching TRBD2. The CDR3 contains 13 residues. CDR1 and CDR2 from the germline V gene are DFQATT and SNEGSKA (reference sequence). For the CDR3, the DNA is TGCAGAGTTTTGCGGGAGGGCTCCTACGAGCAGTACTTC. It translates to CRVLREGSYEQYF.

A note on this clonotype: This may come from a read error, since a much larger clone is one base off. This chain uses TRBV15 with TRBJ2-5, with TRBD2 identical over 8 bases. Germline CDR1 is LNHNV and CDR2 is YYDKDF (reference sequence). This CDR3 contains 15 residues. The CDR3 nucleotides are TGTGCCACCAGCAGAGACCTAGCGGGTGCAGAGACCCGGTACTTC. Translating it yields CATSRDLAGAETRYF.

This clonotype was detected many times. CDR3 protein: CASSPGTTSYNEQFF. The CDR3 DNA sequence: TGTGCCAGCAGCCCCGGGACTACCTCCTACAATGAGCAGTTCTTC. V gene TRBV7-2 combines with J gene TRBJ2-1, with 7 bases identical to TRBD2. Germline trimming cut 5 bases from V and 0 bases from J; bases unmatched to any gene: 4. CDR3 length equals 15 residues. The V gene's germline CDR1 is SGHTA and CDR2 FQGNSA.

This clonotype occurred many times. This chain uses TRBV27 with TRBJ2-5; weak D call: TRBD2 (6 bases). Germline loops: CDR1 MNHEY, CDR2 SMNVEV (reference sequence). V lost 8 bases to trimming and J lost 4 bases, with 29 bases between them. The CDR3 totals 18 residues. For the CDR3, the DNA is TGTGCCAGCGATTCCGCTGGAGGGGACCGCCCTTCTCGAGAGACCCAGTACTTC. Its protein product is CASDSAGGDRPSRETQYF.

This clonotype has only a few counts. The rearrangement links TRBV3-1 to TRBJ1-5, with D maybe TRBD1 (5 bases). Trimming took off 1 base at V and 1 base at J, with 14 bases between the two ends. This CDR3 is 17 amino acids long. Germline CDR1 LGHDT, CDR2 YNNKEL (reference sequence). The CDR3 reads CASSQGGATGSNQPQHF. DNA of the CDR3: TGTGCCAGCAGCCAAGGAGGGGCTACGGGGAGCAATCAGCCCCAGCATTTT.

The sample holds many counts of this clonotype. The chain uses TRBV7-2 and TRBJ1-5, with unresolved D. The germline V gene encodes CDR1 SGHTA and CDR2 FQGNSA. Trimming pared 10 bases from V and 6 bases from J, leaving 22 bases between. CDR3 length: 15 residues. The CDR3 DNA follows: TGTGCCACTTCCTCGTTCACGGGTAATAGTCAGCCCCAGCATTTT. Protein: CATSSFTGNSQPQHF.

As to this clonotype: This may be a read error, as it is one base from a much larger clone. This chain joins TRBV5-4 and TRBJ1-1, with D perhaps TRBD1 (6 bases). The V and J ends lost 0 bases and 7 bases respectively, with 13 bases between them. Looked up from germline, CDR1 is SGHNT and CDR2 is YYREEE (reference sequence). The CDR3 loop spans 14 amino acids. The CDR3 region is CASSLAQGSSEAFF. The CDR3 DNA sequence: TGTGCCAGCAGCTTGGCTCAGGGGAGCAGTGAAGCTTTCTTT.

This clonotype was picked up many times. The chain uses TRBV2 and TRBJ1-1; 7 nucleotides match TRBD1. The V segment lost 6 bases and the J segment 4 bases; nucleotides outside the gene matches: 11. Germline lookup yields CDR1 SNHLY and CDR2 FYNNEI. This CDR3 has 15 amino acids. This CDR3 is CASSRGGARGTEAFF. The CDR3 nucleotides are TGTGCCAGCAGCCGAGGGGGCGCGAGGGGCACTGAAGCTTTCTTT.

This clonotype appeared many times. The V call is TRBV12-3 or TRBV12-4, the J call TRBJ2-3; TRBD1 agrees at 9 bases. The CDR3 covers 15 residues. V was pared by 4 bases and J by 4 bases, with 6 bases of the junction left unmatched. The CDR3 loop reads CASSSNTGGADTQYF. CDR3 sequence (DNA): TGTGCCAGCAGTTCCAATACAGGGGGCGCAGATACGCAGTATTTT.

This clonotype was counted ten times or more. V is TRBV29-1 and J is TRBJ2-7; 11 bases agree with TRBD1. The junction had 6 bases not matched to a gene; V was cut back by 3 bases and J by 5 bases. CDR3 length: 14 residues. Looked up from germline, CDR1 is SQVTM and CDR2 is ANQGSEA. CDR3 loop: CSVEFGQGADEQYF. In nucleotides, the CDR3 is TGCAGCGTTGAGTTCGGACAGGGGGCGGACGAGCAGTACTTC.

The V gene is TRBV7-2, the J gene TRBJ1-1; 9 bases line up with TRBD1. The CDR3 is 14 residues long. Germline CDR1 SGHTA, CDR2 FQGNSA. With 4 bases clipped from V and 4 bases from J, the junction kept 4 bases outside the gene matches. The CDR3 here is CASSWGQGATEAFF. DNA of the CDR3: TGTGCCAGCAGCTGGGGACAGGGAGCCACTGAAGCTTTCTTT.